This record concerns one TCR beta chain sequence. Its matching antigen is unknown. Trimming stripped 5 bases from V and 5 bases from J, with 16 bases between. This CDR3 comprises 13 residues. Germline V gives CDR1 GTSNPN, CDR2 SVGIG (reference sequence). The sample is drawn from a study of cytomegalovirus exposure and HLA in healthy donors. Overall study findings and caveats: A later analysis, which compared TCR beta chains of equal frequency, found the HLA-associated ones more clonally expanded. Reportedly, a later analysis found an Asian-associated ancestry cluster had fewer N-insertions than the approximately 700-donor mean. It was confirmed in vitro that a few of the CMV-associated chains were specific for CMV antigens.

The PCR was carried out with 60 Vbeta primers and 13 Jbeta primers. The method was immunoSEQ multiplex PCR; TCRdb's version includes in-frame clones alone and lacks a portion of them. The sample includes some 150,000 clones, about two thirds of them seen just once. Input material: PBMCs. This receptor was identified in a woman in her twenties or thirties in good health and CMV-seronegative. V and J are TRBV30 and TRBJ2-7; TRBD1 is a possible D gene (6 bases). The CDR3 nucleotides read TGTGCCTGGCCACCGACAGGTTTCCACGAGCAGTACTTC. Translating it yields CAWPPTGFHEQYF.